The 6 T cell receptor beta chains reported below all come from one sample, sequenced in a study of T cells in localized non-small cell lung cancer. The assay was immunoSEQ multiplex PCR, and TCRdb's table has in-frame clones only and misses some. The table has approximately 89,000 clones, about three quarters seen once. The material was PBMCs, obtained before any cancer treatment. The receptors were sampled from a man between 40 and 69 years old with stage II squamous cell lung carcinoma.

This clone was seen just once. The rearrangement uses TRBV5-1 and TRBJ1-1; D not certain. This CDR3 comprises 13 residues. The V and J ends lost 1 base and 0 bases respectively, with 4 bases between them. Germline-derived CDR1 and CDR2 are SGHRS and YFSETQ. This chain's CDR3 is CASSLTVNTEAFF. The CDR3 nucleotides read TGCGCCAGCAGCTTGACAGTGAACACTGAAGCTTTCTTT.

This sequence joins TRBV29-1 and TRBJ1-2; D ambiguous. In germline, CDR1 is SQVTM, CDR2 ANQGSEA. The CDR3 contains 8 residues. The V gene lost 6 bases and the J gene lost 8 bases, with 4 bases spanning the gap. CDR3 sequence reads: CSVEGYTF. The CDR3 DNA follows: TGCAGCGTCGAGGGCTACACCTTC.

CDR3 protein: CASREGPGTDTQYF. In nucleotides, the CDR3 is TGTGCCAGCAGGGAGGGCCCCGGCACAGATACGCAGTATTTT. The chain employs TRBV6-1 and TRBJ2-3, with a weak D call TRBD2 (6 bases). The length of the CDR3 is 14 residues. The V gene's germline CDR1 is MNHNS and CDR2 SASEGT. Trimming cost V 6 bases and J 1 base, with 11 bases left between them.

This clone was detected only once. The rearrangement joins TRBV9 to TRBJ1-1, with D maybe TRBD1 (6 bases). The germline V and J ends were trimmed by 4 bases and 5 bases, with 18 bases remaining between them. Germline V lookup: CDR1 SGDLS, CDR2 YYNGEE. The CDR3 has 15 residues. DNA of the CDR3: TGTGCCAGCAGCCCCTCACAGGGCCCTAGAACTGAAGCTTTCTTT. Amino acid sequence: CASSPSQGPRTEAFF.

The chain couples TRBV7-2 to TRBJ2-1; TRBD2 agrees at 14 bases. Germline lookup yields CDR1 SGHTA and CDR2 FQGNSA. The CDR3 has 15 amino acids. V shed 6 bases, J shed 9 bases, and the junction held 7 bases outside the gene matches. The CDR3 protein is CASRVTSGGASEQFF. The DNA for the CDR3 is TGTGCCAGCAGGGTGACTAGCGGGGGGGCAAGTGAGCAGTTCTTC.

This rearrangement joins TRBV11-2 to TRBJ2-7, with 10 positions matching TRBD2. Unmatched junction bases numbered 7, after V lost 5 bases and J lost 3 bases. This CDR3 is built from 15 residues. Germline lookup yields CDR1 SGHAT and CDR2 FQNNGV. CDR3 sequence reads: CASSRRIAGGYEQYF. The CDR3 region has the DNA TGTGCCAGCAGCCGGAGGATAGCGGGAGGCTACGAGCAGTACTTC.